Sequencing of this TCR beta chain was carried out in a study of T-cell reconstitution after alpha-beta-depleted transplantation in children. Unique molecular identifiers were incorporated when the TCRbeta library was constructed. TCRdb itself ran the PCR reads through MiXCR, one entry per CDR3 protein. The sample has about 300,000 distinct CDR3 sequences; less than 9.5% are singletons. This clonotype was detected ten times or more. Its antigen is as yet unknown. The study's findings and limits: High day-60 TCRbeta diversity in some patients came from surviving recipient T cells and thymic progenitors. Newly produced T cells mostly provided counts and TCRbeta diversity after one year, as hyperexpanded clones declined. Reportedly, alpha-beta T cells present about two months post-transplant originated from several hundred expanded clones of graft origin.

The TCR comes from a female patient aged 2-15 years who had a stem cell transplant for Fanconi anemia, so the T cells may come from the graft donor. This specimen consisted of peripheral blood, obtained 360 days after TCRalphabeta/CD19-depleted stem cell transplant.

CDR3 nucleotides: TGTGCCAGCAGTCAAACCGGGACAGGGTCCCATGAGCAGTTCTTC. Amino acids: CASSQTGTGSHEQFF. The chain employs TRBV25-1 and TRBJ2-1, with 9 positions matching TRBD1. The CDR3 length is 15 residues. Losses at the gene ends were 5 bases for V and 8 bases for J; bases not matched to a gene: 10. Germline values: CDR1 MGHDK, CDR2 SYGVNS.